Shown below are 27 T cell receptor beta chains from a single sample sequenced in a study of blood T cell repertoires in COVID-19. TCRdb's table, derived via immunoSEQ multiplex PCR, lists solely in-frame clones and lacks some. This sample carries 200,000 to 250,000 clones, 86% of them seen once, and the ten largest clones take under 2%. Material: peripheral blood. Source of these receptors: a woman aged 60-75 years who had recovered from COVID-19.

The CDR3 loop reads CASSQGPGINYGYTF. CDR3 coding DNA: TGCGCCAGCAGCCAGGGTCCCGGGATTAACTATGGCTACACCTTC. J is TRBJ1-2 and V is TRBV4-3; D remains ambiguous. The CDR3 totals 15 residues. The V gene lost 3 bases and the J gene lost 1 base, with 12 bases spanning the gap. In germline, CDR1 is LGHNA, CDR2 YSLEER.

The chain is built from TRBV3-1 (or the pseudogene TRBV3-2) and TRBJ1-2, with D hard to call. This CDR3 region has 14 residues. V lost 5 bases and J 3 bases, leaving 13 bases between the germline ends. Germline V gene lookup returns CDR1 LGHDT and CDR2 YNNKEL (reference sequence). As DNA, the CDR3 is TGTGCCAGCAGCTACTACCGGGGTGACTATGGCTACACCTTC. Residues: CASSYYRGDYGYTF.

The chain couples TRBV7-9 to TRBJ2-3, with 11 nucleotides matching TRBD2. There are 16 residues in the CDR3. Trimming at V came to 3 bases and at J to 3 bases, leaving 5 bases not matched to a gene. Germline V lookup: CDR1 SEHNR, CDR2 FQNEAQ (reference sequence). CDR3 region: CASSFIAGGLTDTQYF. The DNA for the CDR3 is TGTGCCAGCAGCTTCATAGCGGGGGGGCTTACAGATACGCAGTATTTT.

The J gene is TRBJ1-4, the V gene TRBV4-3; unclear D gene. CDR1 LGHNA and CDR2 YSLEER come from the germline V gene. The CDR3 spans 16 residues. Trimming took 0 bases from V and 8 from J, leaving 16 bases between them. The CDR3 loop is CASSQDLGRPGEKLFF. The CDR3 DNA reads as TGCGCCAGCAGCCAAGATCTGGGCAGACCTGGCGAAAAACTGTTTTTT.

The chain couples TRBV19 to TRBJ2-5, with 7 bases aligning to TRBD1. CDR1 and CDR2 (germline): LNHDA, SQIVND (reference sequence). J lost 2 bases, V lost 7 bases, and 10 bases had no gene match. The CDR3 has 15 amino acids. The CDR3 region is CASTKTGVPQETQYF. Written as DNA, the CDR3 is TGTGCCAGTACGAAAACAGGGGTGCCACAAGAGACCCAGTACTTC.

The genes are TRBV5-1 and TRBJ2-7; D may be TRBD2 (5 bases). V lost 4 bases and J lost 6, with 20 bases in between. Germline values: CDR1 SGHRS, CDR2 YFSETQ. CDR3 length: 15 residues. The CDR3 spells CASSTEGLGIGEQYF. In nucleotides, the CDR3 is TGCGCCAGCAGCACCGAGGGCCTGGGCATCGGCGAGCAGTACTTC.

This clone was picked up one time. CDR3 sequence: CASSGSGGYQETQYF. The CDR3 nucleotides read TGCGCCAGCAGCGGGAGCGGGGGGTACCAAGAGACCCAGTACTTC. The chain couples TRBV4-1 to TRBJ2-5; 9 bases are a match to TRBD2. Germline loops: CDR1 MGHRA, CDR2 YSYEKL. The CDR3 is 15 residues long. V shed 5 bases and J 0 bases; nucleotides not matched to a gene: 4.

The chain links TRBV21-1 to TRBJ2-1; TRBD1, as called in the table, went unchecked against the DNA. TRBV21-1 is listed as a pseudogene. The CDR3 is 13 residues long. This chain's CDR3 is CASSNGQGGVQFF. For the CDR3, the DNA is TGTGCCAGCAGCAACGGACAGGGAGGTGTGCAGTTCTTC.

The CDR3 nucleotides read TGTGCCAGCAGCTTATCAGGGGCAGGCTTCTTTGGAAACACCATATATTTT. Translation gives CASSLSGAGFFGNTIYF. The rearrangement uses TRBV7-2 and TRBJ1-3; possibly TRBD1 for D (6 bases). Germline V CDR1 and CDR2: SGHTA, FQGNSA. The CDR3 is 17 amino acids. Trimming removed 2 bases at V and 3 bases at J, with 17 bases between.

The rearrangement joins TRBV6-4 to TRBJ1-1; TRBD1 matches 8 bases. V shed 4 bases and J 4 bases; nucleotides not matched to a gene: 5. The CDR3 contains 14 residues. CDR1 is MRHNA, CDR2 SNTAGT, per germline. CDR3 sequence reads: CASSVTGEATEAFF. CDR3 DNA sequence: TGTGCCAGCAGTGTGACAGGGGAGGCCACTGAAGCTTTCTTT.

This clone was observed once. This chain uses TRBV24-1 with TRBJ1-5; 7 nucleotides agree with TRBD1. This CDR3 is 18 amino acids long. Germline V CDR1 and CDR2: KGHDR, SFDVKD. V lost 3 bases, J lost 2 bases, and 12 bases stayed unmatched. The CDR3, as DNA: TGTGCCACCAGTGATGGCTCCGGGACAGTCGGGGGCAATCAGCCCCAGCATTTT. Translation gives CATSDGSGTVGGNQPQHF.

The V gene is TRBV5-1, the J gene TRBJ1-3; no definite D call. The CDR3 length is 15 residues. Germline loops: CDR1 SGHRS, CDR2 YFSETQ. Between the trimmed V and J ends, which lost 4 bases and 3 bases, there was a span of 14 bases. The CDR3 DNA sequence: TGCGCCAGCAGCGCGAGAGGGCTCGATGGAAACACCATATATTTT. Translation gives CASSARGLDGNTIYF.

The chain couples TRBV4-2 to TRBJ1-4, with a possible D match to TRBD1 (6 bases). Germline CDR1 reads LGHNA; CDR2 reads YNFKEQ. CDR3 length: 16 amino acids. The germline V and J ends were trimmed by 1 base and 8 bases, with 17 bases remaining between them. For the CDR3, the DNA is TGTGCCAGCAGCCAAGGGCATACAGGGAACCGAGAAAAACTGTTTTTT. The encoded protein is CASSQGHTGNREKLFF.

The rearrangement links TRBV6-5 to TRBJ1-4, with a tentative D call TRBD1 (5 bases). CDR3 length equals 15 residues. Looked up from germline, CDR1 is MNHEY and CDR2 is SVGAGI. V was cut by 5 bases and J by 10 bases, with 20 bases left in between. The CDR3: CASSPNPASRGKLFF. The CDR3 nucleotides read TGTGCCAGCAGTCCTAACCCCGCCAGTAGGGGAAAACTGTTTTTT.

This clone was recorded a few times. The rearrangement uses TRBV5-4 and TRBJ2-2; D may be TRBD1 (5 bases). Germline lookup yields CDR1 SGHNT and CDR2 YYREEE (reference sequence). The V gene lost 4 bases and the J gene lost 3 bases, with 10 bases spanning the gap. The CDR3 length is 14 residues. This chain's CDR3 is CASSKGSDTGELFF. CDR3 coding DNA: TGTGCCAGCAGCAAGGGGTCGGACACCGGGGAGCTGTTTTTT.

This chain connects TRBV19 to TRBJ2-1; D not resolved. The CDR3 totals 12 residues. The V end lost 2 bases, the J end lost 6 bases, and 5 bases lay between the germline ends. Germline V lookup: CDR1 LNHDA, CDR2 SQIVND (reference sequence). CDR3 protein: CASSITFNEQFF. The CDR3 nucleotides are TGTGCCAGTAGTATAACTTTCAATGAGCAGTTCTTC.

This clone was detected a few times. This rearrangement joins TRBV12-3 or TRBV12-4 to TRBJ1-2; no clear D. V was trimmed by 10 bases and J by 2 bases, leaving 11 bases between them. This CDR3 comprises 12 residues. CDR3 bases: TGTGCCACCCGTGGGAGGAACTATGGCTACACCTTC. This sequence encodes CATRGRNYGYTF.

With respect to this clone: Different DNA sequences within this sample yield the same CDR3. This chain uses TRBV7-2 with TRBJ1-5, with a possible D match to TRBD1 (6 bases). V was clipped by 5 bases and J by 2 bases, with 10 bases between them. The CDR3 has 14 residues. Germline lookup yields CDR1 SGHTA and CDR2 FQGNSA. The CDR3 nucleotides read TGTGCCAGCAGCCTGACAGGAGGCAATCAGCCCCAGCATTTT. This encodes CASSLTGGNQPQHF.

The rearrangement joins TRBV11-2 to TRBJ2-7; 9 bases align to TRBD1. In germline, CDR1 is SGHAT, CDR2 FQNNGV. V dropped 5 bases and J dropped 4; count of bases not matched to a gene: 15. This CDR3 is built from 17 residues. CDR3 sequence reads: CASSPGTGMETTYEQYF. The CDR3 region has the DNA TGTGCCAGCAGCCCCGGGACAGGGATGGAAACAACGTACGAGCAGTACTTC.

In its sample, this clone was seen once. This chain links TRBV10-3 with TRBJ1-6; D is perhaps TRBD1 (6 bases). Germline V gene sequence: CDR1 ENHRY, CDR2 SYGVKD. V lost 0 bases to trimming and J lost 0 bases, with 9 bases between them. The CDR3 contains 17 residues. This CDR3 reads CAISESTGSSYNSPLHF. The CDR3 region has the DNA TGTGCCATCAGTGAGTCAACAGGGAGCTCCTATAATTCACCCCTCCACTTT.

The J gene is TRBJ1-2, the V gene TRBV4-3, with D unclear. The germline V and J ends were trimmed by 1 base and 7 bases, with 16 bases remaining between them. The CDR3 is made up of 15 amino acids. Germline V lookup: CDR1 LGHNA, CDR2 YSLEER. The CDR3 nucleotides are TGCGCCAGCAGCCAAGGCAAAACTCAGCGGGGTGGCTACACCTTC. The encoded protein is CASSQGKTQRGGYTF.

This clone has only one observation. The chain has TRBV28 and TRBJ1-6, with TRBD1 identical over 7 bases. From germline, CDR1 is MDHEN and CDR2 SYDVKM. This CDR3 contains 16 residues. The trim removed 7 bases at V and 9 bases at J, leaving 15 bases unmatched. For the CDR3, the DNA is TGTGCCAGCAAAGGTACCCGACAGGGACCTACTTCACCCCTCCACTTT. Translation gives CASKGTRQGPTSPLHF.

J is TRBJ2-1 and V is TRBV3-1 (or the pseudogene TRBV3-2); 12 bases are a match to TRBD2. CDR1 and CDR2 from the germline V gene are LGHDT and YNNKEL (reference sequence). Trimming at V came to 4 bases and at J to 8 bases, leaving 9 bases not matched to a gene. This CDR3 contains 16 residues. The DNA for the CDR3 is TGTGCCAGCAGCCCACTGACTAGCGGGGGTATTTATGAGCAGTTCTTC. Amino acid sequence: CASSPLTSGGIYEQFF.

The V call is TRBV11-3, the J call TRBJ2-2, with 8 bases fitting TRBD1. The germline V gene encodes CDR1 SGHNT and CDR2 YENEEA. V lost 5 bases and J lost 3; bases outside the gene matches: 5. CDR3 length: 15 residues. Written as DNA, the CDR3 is TGTGCCAGCAGCGGGACAGGCAGAGACACCGGGGAGCTGTTTTTT. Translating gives CASSGTGRDTGELFF.

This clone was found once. CDR3 nucleotide sequence: TGTGCCAGCAGTGTCGCGGCAGGGGTAGTAGATGAGCAGTTCTTC. This gives the protein CASSVAAGVVDEQFF. The rearrangement links TRBV2 to TRBJ2-1; D is perhaps TRBD1 (6 bases). This CDR3 spans 15 amino acids. Germline loops: CDR1 SNHLY, CDR2 FYNNEI. V shed 4 bases and J shed 8 bases, with 18 bases lying between them.

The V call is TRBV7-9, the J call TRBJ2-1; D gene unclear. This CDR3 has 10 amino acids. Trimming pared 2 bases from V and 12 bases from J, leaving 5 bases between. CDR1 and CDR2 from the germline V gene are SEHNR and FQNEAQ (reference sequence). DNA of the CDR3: TGTGCCAGCAGCTTACCGGGGCAGTTCTTC. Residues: CASSLPGQFF. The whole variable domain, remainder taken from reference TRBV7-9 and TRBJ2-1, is DTGVSQNPRHKITKRGQNVTFRCDPISEHNRLYWYRQTLGQGPEFLTYFQNEAQLEKSRLLSDRFSAERPKGSFSTLEIQRTEQGDSAMYLCASSLPGQFFGPGTRLTVL.

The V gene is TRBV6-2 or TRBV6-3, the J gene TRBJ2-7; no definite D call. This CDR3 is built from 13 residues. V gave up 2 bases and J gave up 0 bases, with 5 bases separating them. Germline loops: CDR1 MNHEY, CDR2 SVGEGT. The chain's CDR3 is CASSYVSSYEQYF. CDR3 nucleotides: TGTGCCAGCAGTTACGTGAGCTCCTACGAGCAGTACTTC.